These 3 T cell receptor beta chains were all obtained from the same sample, sequenced in a study of T cells in Graves' hyperthyroidism and ophthalmopathy. Using RNA transcripts as the source, TCR beta CDR3 regions were amplified. In the first-round RT-PCR of the TCR CDR3, the HTBI primer set was used. TCRdb independently ran MiXCR on the multiplex PCR reads; one entry per CDR3 protein. The sample lists 250,000 to 300,000 distinct CDR3 sequences, just over 14% seen once, with about 14% in the top ten. Material for sequencing was blood. These receptors came from a woman aged 40 to 49 with Graves' hyperthyroidism that later progressed to Graves' ophthalmopathy.

This clonotype has at least ten counts. The V gene is TRBV12-3 or TRBV12-4, the J gene TRBJ2-7; D possibly corresponds to TRBD2 (5 bases). Trimming left V 5 bases short and J 1 base short, with 12 bases between. The CDR3 consists of 14 residues. The CDR3 spells CASSIGRASYEQYF. CDR3 DNA: TGTGCCAGCAGTATAGGGCGGGCGTCCTACGAGCAGTACTTC.

At least ten counts were recorded for this clonotype. The rearrangement links TRBV11-2 to TRBJ2-7, with D unclear. Germline V gives CDR1 SGHAT, CDR2 FQNNGV. The CDR3 is 14 residues long. The V gene lost 0 bases and the J gene lost 6 bases, with 12 bases spanning the gap. CDR3 amino acids: CASSLDPYPGEQYF. Here the CDR3 DNA reads TGTGCCAGCAGCTTAGACCCATACCCCGGCGAGCAGTACTTC. The variable domain in full, with the rest retrieved from reference TRBV11-2 and TRBJ2-7, is EAGVAQSPRYKIIEKRQSVAFWCNPISGHATLYWYQQILGQGPKLLIQFQNNGVVDDSQLPKDRFSAERLKGVDSTLKIQPAKLEDSAVYLCASSLDPYPGEQYFGPGTRLTVT.

This clonotype showed up many times. This chain joins TRBV18 and TRBJ2-4; no definite D call. The CDR3 length is 14 residues. Germline values: CDR1 KGHSH, CDR2 LQKENI. Trimming cost V 5 bases and J 0 bases, with 8 bases left between them. The CDR3 region has the DNA TGTGCCAGCTCAGGGGAAACAGCCAAAAACATTCAGTACTTC. Translating it yields CASSGETAKNIQYF.